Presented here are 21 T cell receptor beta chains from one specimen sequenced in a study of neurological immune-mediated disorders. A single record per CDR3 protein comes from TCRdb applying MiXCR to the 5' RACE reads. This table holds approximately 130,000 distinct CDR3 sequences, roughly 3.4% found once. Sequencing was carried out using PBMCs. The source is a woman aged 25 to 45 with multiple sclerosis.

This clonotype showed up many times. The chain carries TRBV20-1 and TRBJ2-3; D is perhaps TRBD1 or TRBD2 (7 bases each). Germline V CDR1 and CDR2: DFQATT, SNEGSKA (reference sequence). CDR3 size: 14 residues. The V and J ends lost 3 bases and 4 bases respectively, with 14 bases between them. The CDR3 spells CSASRGGPADTQYF. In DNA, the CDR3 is TGCAGTGCTAGCAGGGGGGGGCCAGCAGATACGCAGTATTTT.

The CDR3 DNA reads TGTGCCAGCAGCCTCGGTAGGCTCGGCAATCAGCCCCAGCATTTT. Its translation is CASSLGRLGNQPQHF. The chain recombines TRBV5-5 with TRBJ1-5; no clear D. Germline values: CDR1 SGHKS, CDR2 YYEKEE (reference sequence). The CDR3 is made up of 15 amino acids. V was shortened by 4 bases and J by 2 bases, with 13 bases between the two germline ends.

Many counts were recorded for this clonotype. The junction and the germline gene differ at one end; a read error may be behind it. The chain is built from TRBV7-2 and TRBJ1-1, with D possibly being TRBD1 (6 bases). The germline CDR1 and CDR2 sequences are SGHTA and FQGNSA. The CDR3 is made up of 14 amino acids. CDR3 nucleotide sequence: TGTGCCAGCAGTTTAGCGGGGGGCGGCACTGAAGCTTTCTTT. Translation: CASSLAGGGTEAFF.

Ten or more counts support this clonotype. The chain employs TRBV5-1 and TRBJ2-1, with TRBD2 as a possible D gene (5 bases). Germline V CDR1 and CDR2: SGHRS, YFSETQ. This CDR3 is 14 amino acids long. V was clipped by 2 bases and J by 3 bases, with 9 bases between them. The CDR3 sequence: CASSFSGVYNEQFF. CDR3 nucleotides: TGCGCCAGCAGCTTCTCCGGGGTCTACAATGAGCAGTTCTTC. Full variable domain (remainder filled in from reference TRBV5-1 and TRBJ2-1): KAGVTQTPRYLIKTRGQQVTLSCSPISGHRSVSWYQQTPGQGLQFLFEYFSETQRNKGNFPGRFSGRQFSNSRSEMNVSTLELGDSALYLCASSFSGVYNEQFFGPGTRLTVL.

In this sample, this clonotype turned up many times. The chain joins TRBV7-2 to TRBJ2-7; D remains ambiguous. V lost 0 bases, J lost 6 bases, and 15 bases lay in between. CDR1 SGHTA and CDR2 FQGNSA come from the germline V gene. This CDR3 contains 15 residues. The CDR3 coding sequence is TGTGCCAGCAGCTTAGCATGGAGCCGTGGGTTCGAGCAGTACTTC. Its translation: CASSLAWSRGFEQYF.

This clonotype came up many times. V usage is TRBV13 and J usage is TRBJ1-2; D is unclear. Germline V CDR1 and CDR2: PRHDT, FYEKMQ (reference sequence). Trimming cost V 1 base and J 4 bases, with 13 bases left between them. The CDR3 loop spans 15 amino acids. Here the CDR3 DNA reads TGTGCCAGCAGCTTAGCGGCGGAACGCGGCTATGGCTACACCTTC. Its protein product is CASSLAAERGYGYTF. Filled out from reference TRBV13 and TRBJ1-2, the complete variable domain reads AAGVIQSPRHLIKEKRETATLKCYPIPRHDTVYWYQQGPGQDPQFLISFYEKMQSDKGSIPDRFSAQQFSDYHSELNMSSLELGDSALYFCASSLAAERGYGYTFGSGTRLTVV.

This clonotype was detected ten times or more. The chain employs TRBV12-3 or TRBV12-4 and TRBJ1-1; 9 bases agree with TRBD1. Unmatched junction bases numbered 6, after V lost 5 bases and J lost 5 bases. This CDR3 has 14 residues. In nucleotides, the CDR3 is TGTGCCAGCAGTGTCCGGACAGGGGTGACTGAAGCTTTCTTT. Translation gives CASSVRTGVTEAFF.

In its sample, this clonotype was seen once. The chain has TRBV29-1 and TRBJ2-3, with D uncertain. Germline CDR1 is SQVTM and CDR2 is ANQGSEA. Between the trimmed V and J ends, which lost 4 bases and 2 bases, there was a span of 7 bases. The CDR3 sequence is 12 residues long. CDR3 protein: CSVVKLTDTQYF. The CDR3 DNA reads TGCAGCGTTGTAAAGCTCACAGATACGCAGTATTTT.

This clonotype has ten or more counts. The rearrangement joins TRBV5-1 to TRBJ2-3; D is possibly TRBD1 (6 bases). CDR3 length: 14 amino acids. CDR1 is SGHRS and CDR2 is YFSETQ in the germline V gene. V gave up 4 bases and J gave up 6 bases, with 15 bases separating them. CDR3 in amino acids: CASSLRQARDTQYF. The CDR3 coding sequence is TGCGCCAGCAGCCTTAGACAGGCTAGGGATACGCAGTATTTT.

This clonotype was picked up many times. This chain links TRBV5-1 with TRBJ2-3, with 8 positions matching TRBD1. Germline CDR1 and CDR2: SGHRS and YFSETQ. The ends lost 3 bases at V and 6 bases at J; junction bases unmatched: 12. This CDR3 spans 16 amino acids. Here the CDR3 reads CASSSPRTGNFDTQYF. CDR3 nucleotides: TGCGCCAGCAGCTCGCCCAGGACAGGGAATTTTGATACGCAGTATTTT.

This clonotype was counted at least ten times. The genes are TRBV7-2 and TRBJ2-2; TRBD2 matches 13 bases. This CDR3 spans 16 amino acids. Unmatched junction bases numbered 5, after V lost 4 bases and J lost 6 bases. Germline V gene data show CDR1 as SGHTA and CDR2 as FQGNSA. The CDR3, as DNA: TGTGCCAGCAGCTCCACTAGCGGGAGGGCCTCCGGGGAGCTGTTTTTT. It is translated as CASSSTSGRASGELFF.

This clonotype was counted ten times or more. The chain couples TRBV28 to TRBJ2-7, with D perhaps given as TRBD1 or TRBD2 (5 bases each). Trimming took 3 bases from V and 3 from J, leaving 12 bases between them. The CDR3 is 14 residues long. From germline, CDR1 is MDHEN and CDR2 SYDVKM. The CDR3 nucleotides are TGTGCCAGCAGTTTTCAGGGTGGGAGCTACGAGCAGTACTTC. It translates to CASSFQGGSYEQYF.

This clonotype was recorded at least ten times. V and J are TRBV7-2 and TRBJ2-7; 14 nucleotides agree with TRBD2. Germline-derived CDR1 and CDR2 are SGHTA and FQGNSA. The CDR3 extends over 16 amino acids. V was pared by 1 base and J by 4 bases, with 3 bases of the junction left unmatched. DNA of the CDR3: TGTGCCAGCAGCTTAGGAGGGACTAGCGGGAGTTACGAGCAGTACTTC. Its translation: CASSLGGTSGSYEQYF.

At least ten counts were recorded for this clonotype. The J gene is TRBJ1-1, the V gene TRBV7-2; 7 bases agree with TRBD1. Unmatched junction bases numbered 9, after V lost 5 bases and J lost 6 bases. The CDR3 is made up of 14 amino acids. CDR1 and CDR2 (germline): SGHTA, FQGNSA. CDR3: CASSPDRVYPEAFF. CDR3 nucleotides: TGTGCCAGCAGCCCCGACAGGGTTTACCCTGAAGCTTTCTTT.

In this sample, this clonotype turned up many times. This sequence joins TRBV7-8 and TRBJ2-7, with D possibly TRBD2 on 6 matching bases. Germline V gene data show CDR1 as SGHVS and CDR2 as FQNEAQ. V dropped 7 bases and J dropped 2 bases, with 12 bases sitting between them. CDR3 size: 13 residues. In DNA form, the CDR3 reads TGTGCCAGCATCGGGAGTGGTCCCTACGAGCAGTACTTC. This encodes CASIGSGPYEQYF.

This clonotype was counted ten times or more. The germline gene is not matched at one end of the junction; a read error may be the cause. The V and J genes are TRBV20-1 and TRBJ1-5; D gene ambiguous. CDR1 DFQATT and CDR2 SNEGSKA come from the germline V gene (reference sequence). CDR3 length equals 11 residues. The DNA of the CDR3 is TGCAGTGCTAGACTCGAAGGGCCCGAGCATTTT. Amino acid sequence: CSARLEGPEHF.

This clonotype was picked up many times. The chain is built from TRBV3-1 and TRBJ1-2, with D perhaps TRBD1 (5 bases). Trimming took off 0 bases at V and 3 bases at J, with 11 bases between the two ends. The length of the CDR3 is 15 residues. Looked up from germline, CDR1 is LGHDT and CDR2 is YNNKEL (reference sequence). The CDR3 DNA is TGTGCCAGCAGCCAAGATTGGCAGGGCCACTATGGCTACACCTTC. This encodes CASSQDWQGHYGYTF. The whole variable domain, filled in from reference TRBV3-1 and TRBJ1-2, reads DTAVSQTPKYLVTQMGNDKSIKCEQNLGHDTMYWYKQDSKKFLKIMFSYNNKELIINETVPNRFSPKSPDKAHLNLHINSLELGDSAVYFCASSQDWQGHYGYTFGSGTRLTVV.

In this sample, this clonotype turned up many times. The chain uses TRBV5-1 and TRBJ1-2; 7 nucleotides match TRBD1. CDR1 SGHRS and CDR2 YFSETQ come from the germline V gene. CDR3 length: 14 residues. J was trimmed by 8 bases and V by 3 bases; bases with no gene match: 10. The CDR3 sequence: CASSWETGTRGYTF. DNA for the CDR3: TGCGCCAGCAGCTGGGAGACAGGGACTCGGGGCTACACCTTC. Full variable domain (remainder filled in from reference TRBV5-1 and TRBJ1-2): KAGVTQTPRYLIKTRGQQVTLSCSPISGHRSVSWYQQTPGQGLQFLFEYFSETQRNKGNFPGRFSGRQFSNSRSEMNVSTLELGDSALYLCASSWETGTRGYTFGSGTRLTVV.

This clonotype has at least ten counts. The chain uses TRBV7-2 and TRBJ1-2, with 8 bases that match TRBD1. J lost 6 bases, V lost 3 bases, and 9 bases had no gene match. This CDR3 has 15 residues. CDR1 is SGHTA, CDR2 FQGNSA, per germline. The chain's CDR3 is CASSLPGQEFNGYTF. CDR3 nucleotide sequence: TGTGCCAGCAGCTTGCCGGGACAGGAGTTTAATGGCTACACCTTC.

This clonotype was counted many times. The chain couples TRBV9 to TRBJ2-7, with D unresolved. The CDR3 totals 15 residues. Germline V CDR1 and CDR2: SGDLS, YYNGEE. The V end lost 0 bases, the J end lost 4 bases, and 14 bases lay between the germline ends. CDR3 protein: CASSVGVTGEYEQYF. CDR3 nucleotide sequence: TGTGCCAGCAGCGTAGGGGTGACCGGAGAATACGAGCAGTACTTC.

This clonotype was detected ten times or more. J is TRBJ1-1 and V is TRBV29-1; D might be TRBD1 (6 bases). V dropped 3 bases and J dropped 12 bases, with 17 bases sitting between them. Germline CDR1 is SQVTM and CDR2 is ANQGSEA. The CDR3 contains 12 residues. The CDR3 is CSVETDTGRTFF. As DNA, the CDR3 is TGCAGCGTTGAGACTGATACAGGGAGGACTTTCTTT.